This T cell receptor beta chain was captured by sequencing in a study of blood T cell repertoires in COVID-19. Study summary: Acute-phase and convalescent COVID-19 samples originated in the United States, Italy and Spain. The analysed material was cDNA or gDNA that came from T cells, B-cell-depleted T cells, or PBMCs.

With 5 bases removed from V and 5 bases from J, the gap between germline ends came to 7 bases. Germline V CDR1 and CDR2: SGHRS, YFSETQ. The CDR3 is 11 amino acids. Authors' methods: Nucleated cell counts were estimated from reference gene primer amplification. This table comes from immunoSEQ multiplex PCR, and its TCRdb copy is limited to in-frame clones, with some not included. V and J calls and clone size are those listed in that table; D and trimming were worked out from the DNA. The sample comprises about 250,000 clones, 70% to 90% of which are singletons, and 3% rests with the top ten. Specimen: peripheral blood. This TCR was sampled from a man between 18 and 29 years old with active or convalescent COVID-19. J is TRBJ2-5 and V is TRBV5-1, with D possibly being TRBD2 (5 bases). The CDR3 loop is CASRTGETQYF. CDR3 coding DNA: TGCGCCAGCAGGACGGGGGAGACCCAGTACTTC.